The 4 T cell receptor beta chains in this list originate from one sample, sequenced in a study of CD8 T cells in ankylosing spondylitis. MiXCR was run by TCRdb on the 5' RACE reads, yielding one entry per CDR3 protein. The sample has 150,000 to 200,000 distinct CDR3 sequences; roughly 18% are singletons. Sequences were obtained from blood, either unsorted or a sorted T cell fraction (not recorded which). The receptors originated from a male donor with ankylosing spondylitis or in good health (not recorded which).

This clonotype has only a few counts. This chain links TRBV24-1 with TRBJ2-1, with D perhaps TRBD1 (6 bases). Trimming shortened V by 7 bases and J by 2 bases, and 11 bases separated the two germline ends. Germline V lookup: CDR1 KGHDR, CDR2 SFDVKD. The CDR3 consists of 14 residues. The CDR3 DNA is TGTGCCACCAGAAACAGGGCCCCCTACAATGAGCAGTTCTTC. Its translation: CATRNRAPYNEQFF.

This clonotype was seen at least ten times. The chain links TRBV4-1 to TRBJ2-5; D gene uncertain. CDR1 is MGHRA, CDR2 YSYEKL, per germline. The V and J ends lost 0 bases and 4 bases respectively, with 12 bases between them. This CDR3 has 15 residues. The CDR3 loop reads CASSQDPLVSETQYF. The CDR3 DNA reads as TGCGCCAGCAGCCAAGATCCTCTAGTCTCAGAGACCCAGTACTTC.

The table lists this clonotype with a few counts. V usage is TRBV6-1 and J usage is TRBJ2-7; 8 bases fit TRBD1. Germline-derived CDR1 and CDR2 are MNHNS and SASEGT. V was clipped by 6 bases and J by 2 bases; unmatched bases: 6. The CDR3 totals 14 residues. The CDR3 protein is CASRRGQGPYEQYF. As DNA, the CDR3 is TGTGCCAGCAGACGCGGACAGGGTCCCTACGAGCAGTACTTC.

The rearrangement links TRBV12-3 or TRBV12-4 to TRBJ2-1; 7 bases are shared with TRBD2. V lost 7 bases to trimming and J lost 7 bases; unmatched junction nucleotides: 16. The CDR3 loop spans 16 amino acids. The CDR3 spells CASTDFGGNSRNEQFF. The CDR3 DNA reads TGTGCCAGCACCGACTTCGGGGGGAACTCTAGGAATGAGCAGTTCTTC.